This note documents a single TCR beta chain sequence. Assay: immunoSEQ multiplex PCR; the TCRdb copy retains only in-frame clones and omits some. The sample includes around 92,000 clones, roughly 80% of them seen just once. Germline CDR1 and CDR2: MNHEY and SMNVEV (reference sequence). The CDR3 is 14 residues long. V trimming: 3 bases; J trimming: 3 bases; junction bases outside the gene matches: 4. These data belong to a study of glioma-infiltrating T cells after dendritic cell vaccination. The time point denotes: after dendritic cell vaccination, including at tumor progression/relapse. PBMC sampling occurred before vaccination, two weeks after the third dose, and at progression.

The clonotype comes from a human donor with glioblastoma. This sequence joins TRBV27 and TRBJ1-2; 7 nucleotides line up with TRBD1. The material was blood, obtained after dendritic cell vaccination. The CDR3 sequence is CASSFGRGDYGYTF. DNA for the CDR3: TGTGCCAGCAGTTTTGGCAGGGGGGACTATGGCTACACCTTC.